The sequence of this T cell receptor (beta chain) was determined in a study of blood T cell repertoires in COVID-19. Across the whole study: The United States, Italy and Spain provided the acute and convalescent COVID-19 samples. PBMCs, B-cell-depleted T cells, or T cells were the source of the cDNA or gDNA that made up the material.

This CDR3 is built from 15 residues. Germline V lookup: CDR1 MDHEN, CDR2 SYDVKM. Trimming at V came to 6 bases and at J to 2 bases, leaving 7 bases not matched to a gene. In the original analysis: Amplification from reference gene primers served as the basis for estimated nucleated cell counts. TCRdb keeps only in-frame clones here, not all; method: immunoSEQ multiplex PCR. V and J calls plus clone size are reproduced from that table; the DNA served to infer D and trimming. The table records just under 300,000 clones, 85% to 90% of them present only once. This chain joins TRBV28 and TRBJ1-2, with 9 positions matching TRBD1. The specimen sequenced was peripheral blood. The sequence derives from a man between 65 and 85 years old with acute or convalescent COVID-19. The CDR3 loop reads CASRLGQGLNYGYTF. CDR3 in DNA: TGTGCCAGCAGGCTGGGACAGGGATTGAACTATGGCTACACCTTC.